This TCR beta chain was recorded in a study of blood T cell repertoires in COVID-19. Study details: Samples representing acute and convalescent COVID-19 were sourced from the United States, Italy and Spain.

Across fewer than 25 US areas, participants ranged in age from about 18 to 89 years. What the recovered Cohort 3 donors had was two negative PCRs, clearance, or symptom resolution. This CDR3 region has 15 residues. After removal of 8 bases from V and 6 bases from J, the junction contained 8 bases not matched to a gene. Germline loops: CDR1 MNHEY, CDR2 SVGAGI. Produced via immunoSEQ multiplex PCR; TCRdb's table is partial and in-frame only. Of 350,000 to 400,000 clones listed, 80% to 90% are singletons. This sequence originates from a man younger than 30 who had recovered from COVID-19. The V gene is TRBV6-5, the J gene TRBJ2-1; TRBD2 matches at 12 bases. Input material: PBMCs or T cells enriched from blood (not recorded which). The CDR3: CASHTLAGGGNEQFF. The CDR3 nucleotides read TGTGCCAGCCACACGCTAGCGGGAGGGGGCAATGAGCAGTTCTTC.